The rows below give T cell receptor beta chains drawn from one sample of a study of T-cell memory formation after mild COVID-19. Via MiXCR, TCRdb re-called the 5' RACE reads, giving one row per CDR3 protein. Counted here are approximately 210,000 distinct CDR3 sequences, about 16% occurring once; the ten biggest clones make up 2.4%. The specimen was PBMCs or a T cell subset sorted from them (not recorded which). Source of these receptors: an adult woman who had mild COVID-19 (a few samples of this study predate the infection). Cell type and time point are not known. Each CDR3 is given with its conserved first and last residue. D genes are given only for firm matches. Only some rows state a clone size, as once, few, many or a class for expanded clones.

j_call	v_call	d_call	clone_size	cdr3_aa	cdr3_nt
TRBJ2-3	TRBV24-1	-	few	CATSSNTRAQDTQYF	TGTGCCACCAGTTCCAATACCAGGGCTCAAGATACGCAGTATTTT
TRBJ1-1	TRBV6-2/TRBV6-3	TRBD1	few	CASSYSRTGETEAFF	TGTGCCAGCAGTTACTCGAGGACAGGGGAAACTGAAGCTTTCTTT
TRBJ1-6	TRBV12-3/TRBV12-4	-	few	CASSLQTGGNSPLHF	TGTGCCAGCAGTCTCCAGACAGGAGGGAATTCACCCCTCCACTTT
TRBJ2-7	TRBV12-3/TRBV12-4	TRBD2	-	CASSFGGGYEQYF	TGTGCCAGCAGTTTTGGGGGGGGATACGAGCAGTACTTC
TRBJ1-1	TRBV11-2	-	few	CASSISTAFF	TGTGCCAGCAGCATAAGTACGGCTTTCTTT
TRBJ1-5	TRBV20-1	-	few	CSARGDSNQPQHF	TGCAGTGCTAGGGGGGATAGCAATCAGCCCCAGCATTTT
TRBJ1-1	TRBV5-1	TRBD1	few	CASSFGGQGSEAFF	TGCGCCAGCAGCTTTGGAGGACAGGGTTCTGAAGCTTTCTTT
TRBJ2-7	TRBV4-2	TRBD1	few	CASRRRQGDSYEQYF	TGTGCCAGCAGACGTCGACAGGGGGACTCCTACGAGCAGTACTTC
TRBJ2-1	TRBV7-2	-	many	CASSLGGWDQGGISYNEQFF	TGTGCCAGCAGCTTAGGGGGCTGGGACCAGGGGGGTATATCCTACAATGAGCAGTTCTTC
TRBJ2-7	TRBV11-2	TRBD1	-	CASSLYRSGTGNNEQYF	TGTGCCAGCAGCTTATATCGTTCGGGGACAGGGAACAACGAGCAGTACTTC
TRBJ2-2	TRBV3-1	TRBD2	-	CASSQPRSGGAAGELFF	TGTGCCAGCAGCCAACCCCGTAGCGGGGGGGCAGCCGGGGAGCTGTTTTTT
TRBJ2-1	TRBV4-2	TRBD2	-	CASSQGPGWSGSSLGYNEQFF	TGTGCCAGCAGCCAAGGGCCCGGGTGGAGCGGGAGTTCTTTGGGCTACAATGAGCAGTTCTTC
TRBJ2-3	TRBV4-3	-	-	CASSDFGPTDTQYF	TGCGCCAGCAGCGACTTCGGACCCACTGATACGCAGTATTTT
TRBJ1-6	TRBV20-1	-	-	CSARGRETSSPLHF	TGCAGTGCTAGAGGAAGGGAAACGAGTTCACCCCTCCACTTT
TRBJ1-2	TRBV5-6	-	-	CASSFWTNTYGYTF	TGTGCCAGCAGCTTCTGGACAAACACCTATGGCTACACCTTC
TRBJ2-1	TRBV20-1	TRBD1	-	CSAKTGVEQFF	TGCAGTGCTAAAACAGGGGTTGAGCAGTTCTTC
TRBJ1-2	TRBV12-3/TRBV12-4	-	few	CASRLYYGYTF	TGTGCCAGCAGACTCTACTATGGCTACACCTTC
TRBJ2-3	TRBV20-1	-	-	CGGITPYTDTQYF	TGCGGAGGTATCACTCCCTACACAGATACGCAGTATTTT
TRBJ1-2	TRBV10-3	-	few	CAISESAPRRGYTF	TGTGCCATCAGTGAGTCTGCCCCCAGACGGGGCTACACCTTC
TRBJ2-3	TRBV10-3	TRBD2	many	CAISESRAGKDTQYF	TGTGCCATCAGTGAGTCTCGAGCGGGGAAAGATACGCAGTATTTT
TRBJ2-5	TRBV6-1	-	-	CARGGAVGSQETQYF	TGTGCCAGGGGGGGCGCGGTCGGCAGTCAAGAGACCCAGTACTTC
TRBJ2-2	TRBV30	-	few	CAGSPGARANTGELFF	TGTGCCGGTTCCCCCGGAGCCAGGGCGAACACCGGGGAGCTGTTTTTT
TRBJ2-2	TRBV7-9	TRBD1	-	CASSLGQGAQNTGELFF	TGTGCCAGCAGCTTAGGACAGGGCGCTCAGAACACCGGGGAGCTGTTTTTT
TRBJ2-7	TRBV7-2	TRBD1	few	CASSLVEGQGRDQYF	TGTGCCAGCAGCTTAGTAGAGGGACAGGGTAGGGACCAGTACTTC
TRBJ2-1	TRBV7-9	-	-	CASSFIGEVGEQFF	TGTGCCAGCAGCTTTATCGGCGAGGTAGGCGAGCAGTTCTTC
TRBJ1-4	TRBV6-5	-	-	CASATTVSEKLFF	TGTGCCAGCGCCACGACAGTATCCGAAAAACTGTTTTTT
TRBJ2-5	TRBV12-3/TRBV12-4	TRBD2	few	CASSRRGAGEETQYF	TGTGCCAGCAGTCGCAGAGGGGCGGGGGAAGAGACCCAGTACTTC
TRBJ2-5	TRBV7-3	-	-	CASSPTPGQPETQYF	TGTGCCAGCAGCCCTACGCCCGGACAGCCGGAGACCCAGTACTTC
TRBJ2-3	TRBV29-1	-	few	CSGEAGSGVGTDTQYF	TGCAGCGGTGAGGCTGGTTCGGGGGTTGGCACAGATACGCAGTATTTT
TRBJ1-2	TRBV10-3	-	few	CAIRALNYGYTF	TGTGCCATCAGGGCCCTTAACTATGGCTACACCTTC
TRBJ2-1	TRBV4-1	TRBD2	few	CASSQALLAGATYNEQFF	TGCGCCAGCAGCCAAGCCCTACTAGCGGGGGCAACCTACAATGAGCAGTTCTTC
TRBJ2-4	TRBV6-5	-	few	CASGVSRGAKNIQYF	TGTGCCAGCGGTGTCTCCCGAGGAGCCAAAAACATTCAGTACTTC
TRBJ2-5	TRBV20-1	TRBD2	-	CSARSLKRGGQETQYF	TGCAGTGCTAGAAGCCTCAAGCGGGGGGGCCAAGAGACCCAGTACTTC
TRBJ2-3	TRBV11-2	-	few	CASSYRDDTDTQYF	TGTGCCAGCAGCTACCGGGACGACACAGATACGCAGTATTTT
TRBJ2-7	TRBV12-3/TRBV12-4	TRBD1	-	CASRKGTGASYEQYF	TGTGCCAGCAGAAAAGGGACAGGCGCCTCCTACGAGCAGTACTTC
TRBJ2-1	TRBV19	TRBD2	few	CASRPSGGYNEQFF	TGTGCCAGTCGCCCTAGCGGGGGTTACAATGAGCAGTTCTTC
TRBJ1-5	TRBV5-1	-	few	CASSLTGLVSQPQHF	TGCGCCAGCAGCTTGACCGGGCTGGTGAGTCAGCCCCAGCATTTT